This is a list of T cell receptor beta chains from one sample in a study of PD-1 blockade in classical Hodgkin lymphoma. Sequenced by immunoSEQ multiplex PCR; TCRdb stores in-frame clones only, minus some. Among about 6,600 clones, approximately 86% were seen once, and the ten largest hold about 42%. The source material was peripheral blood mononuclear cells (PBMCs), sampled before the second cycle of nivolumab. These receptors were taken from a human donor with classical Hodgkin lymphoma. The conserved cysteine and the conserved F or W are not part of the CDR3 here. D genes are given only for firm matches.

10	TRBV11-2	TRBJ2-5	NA	ASSFPRETQY
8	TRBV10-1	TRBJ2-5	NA	ASSEKTQY
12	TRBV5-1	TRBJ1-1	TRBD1	ASSDRVDNTRAF
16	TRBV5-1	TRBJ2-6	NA	ASSLGQTLSSGANVLT
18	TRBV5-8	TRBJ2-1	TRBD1	ASSLPHRGPFLSSYNEQF
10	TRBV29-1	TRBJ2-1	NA	SAPAPYNEQF
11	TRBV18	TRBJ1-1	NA	ASSLTRETEAF
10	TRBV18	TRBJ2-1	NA	ASSPEYNEQF
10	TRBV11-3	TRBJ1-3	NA	ASSQAGNTIY
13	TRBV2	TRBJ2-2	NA	ASSEMGGGTGELF
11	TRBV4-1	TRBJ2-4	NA	ASSQVLSYIQY
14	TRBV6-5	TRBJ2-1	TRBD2	ASSWLSGGADNEQF
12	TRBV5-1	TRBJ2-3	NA	ASSLGGFGDTQY
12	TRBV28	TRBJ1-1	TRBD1	ASSMTGGNTEAF
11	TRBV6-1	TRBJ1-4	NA	ASSELGDEKLF
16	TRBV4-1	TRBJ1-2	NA	ASSQPRRGFSKRDGYT
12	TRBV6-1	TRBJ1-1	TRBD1	ASSDARDSLKAF
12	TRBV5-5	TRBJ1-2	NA	ASSLGQLYYGYT
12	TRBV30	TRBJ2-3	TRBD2	AWNIAGGRDTQY
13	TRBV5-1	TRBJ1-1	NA	ASSFLDSLNTEAF
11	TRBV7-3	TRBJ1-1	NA	ASSLIKGSRAF
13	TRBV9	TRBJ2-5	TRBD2	ASSVGAREGETQY
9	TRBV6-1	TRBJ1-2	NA	ATGRFYGYT
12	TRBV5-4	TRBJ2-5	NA	ASSPTTPSATQY
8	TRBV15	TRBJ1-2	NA	ATPNYGYT
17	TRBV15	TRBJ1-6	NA	ATSRGVRWGDSYNSPLH
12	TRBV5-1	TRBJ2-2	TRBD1	ASRQGLNTGELF